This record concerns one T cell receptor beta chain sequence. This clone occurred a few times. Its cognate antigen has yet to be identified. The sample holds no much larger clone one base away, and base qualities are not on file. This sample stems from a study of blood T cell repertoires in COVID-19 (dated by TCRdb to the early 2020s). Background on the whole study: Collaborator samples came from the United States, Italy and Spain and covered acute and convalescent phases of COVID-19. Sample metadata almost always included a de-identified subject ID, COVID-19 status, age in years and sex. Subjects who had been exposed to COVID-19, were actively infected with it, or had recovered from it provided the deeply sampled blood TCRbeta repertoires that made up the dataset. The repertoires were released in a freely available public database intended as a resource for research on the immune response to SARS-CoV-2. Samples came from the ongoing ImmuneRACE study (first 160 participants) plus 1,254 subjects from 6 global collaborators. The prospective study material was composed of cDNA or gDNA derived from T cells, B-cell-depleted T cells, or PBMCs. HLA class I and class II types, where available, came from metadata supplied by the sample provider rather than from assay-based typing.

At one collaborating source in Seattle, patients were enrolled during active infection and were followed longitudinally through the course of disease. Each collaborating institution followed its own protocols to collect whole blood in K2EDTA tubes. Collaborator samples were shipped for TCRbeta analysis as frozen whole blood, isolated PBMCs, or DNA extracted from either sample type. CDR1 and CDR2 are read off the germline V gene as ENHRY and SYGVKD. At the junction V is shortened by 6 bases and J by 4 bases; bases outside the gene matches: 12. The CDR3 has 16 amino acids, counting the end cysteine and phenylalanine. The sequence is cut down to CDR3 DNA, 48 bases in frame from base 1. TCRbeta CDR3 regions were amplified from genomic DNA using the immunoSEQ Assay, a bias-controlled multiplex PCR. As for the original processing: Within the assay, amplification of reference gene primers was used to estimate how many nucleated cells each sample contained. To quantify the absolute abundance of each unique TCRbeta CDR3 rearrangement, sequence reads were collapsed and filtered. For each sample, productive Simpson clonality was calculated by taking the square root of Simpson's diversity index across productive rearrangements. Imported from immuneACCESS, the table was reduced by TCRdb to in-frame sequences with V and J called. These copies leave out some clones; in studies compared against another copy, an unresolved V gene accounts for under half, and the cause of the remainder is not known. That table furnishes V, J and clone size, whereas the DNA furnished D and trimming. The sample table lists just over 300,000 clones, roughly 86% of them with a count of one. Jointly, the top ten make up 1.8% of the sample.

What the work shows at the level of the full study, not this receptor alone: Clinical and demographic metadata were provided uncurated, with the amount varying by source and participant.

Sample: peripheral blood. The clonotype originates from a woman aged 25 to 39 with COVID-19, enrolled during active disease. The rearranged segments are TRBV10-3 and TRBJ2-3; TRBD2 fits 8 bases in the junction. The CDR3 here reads CAISLNAGGQADTQYF. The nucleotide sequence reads TGTGCCATCAGCCTTAATGCGGGGGGCCAGGCAGATACGCAGTATTTT.